The present entry profiles one TCR beta chain with its context. It has no known antigen specificity. Within one base of it there is no much larger clone, and no base qualities were kept. From V the trimming removes 4 bases and from J it removes 0 bases, while the gene matches leave 13 bases of the junction unaccounted for. Counted from cysteine to phenylalanine, this CDR3 has 18 amino acids. Solely the CDR3 DNA is kept, with 54 bases framed from the first base. The germline V gene gives CDR1 as LGHNA and CDR2 as YSLEER. The library was built by means of the immunoSEQ multiplex PCR assay. A mixture of 60 forward primers for TCR Vbeta segments and 13 reverse primers for TCR Jbeta segments was used in the multiplex PCR. The CDR3 region of rearranged TCR beta genes was amplified from genomic DNA with a multiplex PCR assay. Amplified TCR beta libraries were sequenced as 87-base-pair reads on the Illumina HiSeq System. Processing in the source paper ran as follows. A later analysis tallied roughly 78 million unique TCR beta chains across the 600 to 700 repertoires, and around 10 million of those chains were shared by two or more donors. To remove PCR and sequencing errors, raw reads were error-corrected and collapsed into unique sequences using a nearest-neighbor algorithm that merged closely related sequences. V, D and J gene segments were assigned by aligning CDR3 sequences to IMGT reference sequences. For a sequence to be retained, at least a six-nucleotide match to both a V gene segment and a J gene segment was required. Rearrangements were called productive when the CDR3 lacked stop codons and stayed in frame with V and J; all others were non-productive. CDR3 was defined according to IMGT convention as the region running from the second conserved V-encoded cysteine to the conserved J-encoded phenylalanine. In an earlier analysis of around 570 of the donors, sequences lacking an unambiguous match to a single V gene segment were excluded. In an earlier analysis of 587 of the donors, V segments were called functional above 56.7% productive rearrangements and were called segregating when the between-donor standard deviation exceeded 5%. A statistical classification framework was developed to diagnose cytomegalovirus status using the catalog of TCR beta chain sequences. In a later analysis, V and J genes were assigned by comparing TCR nucleotide sequences against IMGT/GENE-DB human TR gene sequences. The TCRdist pipeline was used in a later analysis to assign CDR3 sequences and most-parsimonious VDJ recombination scenarios. In a later analysis, each TCR beta chain was defined by its CDR3 amino acid sequence together with its V-gene family, and reads lacking a unique V-gene family were excluded. As a way to deal with suspected cross-contamination and a sequencing artifact, a later analysis dropped 450 to 700 nucleotide sequences that were highly shared and had low generation probability. A later analysis calculated a clonal expansion index for each public chain from normalized within-repertoire ranks of inferred template counts. In a later analysis, generation probabilities were computed using a VDJ recombination model fitted to out-of-frame rearrangements, and the results were checked against IGoR. Hypergeometric tests were used in a later analysis to score TCR-TCR, TCR-HLA and TCR-CMV co-occurrence, with a repertoire-size bias correction applied to the TCR pairs. False discovery rates were estimated in a later analysis by permuting HLA or CMV assignments 20 times. In a later analysis, co-occurring TCRs were grouped using DBSCAN, with TCRdist sequence similarity added in when clustering inside HLA-allele-positive subsets. Repertoires with fewer than 30,000 or more than 120,000 public chains, plus five repertoires with anomalous nucleotide sharing, were excluded from co-occurrence clustering. TCRdb holds this immuneACCESS table with in-frame rearrangements only. Some clones are missing; in checked studies, unresolved V genes explain under half, and the rest has no known cause. V and J calls and clone size follow that table, whereas D and trimming were derived from the DNA. The sample records 150,000 to 200,000 clones, under 80% of which are singletons. Under 3% of the sample belongs to the ten largest clones.

This specimen belongs to a study of cytomegalovirus exposure and HLA in healthy donors (dated by TCRdb to the late 2010s). About the study as a whole: According to an earlier analysis of 587 of the donors, roughly 180 million T cells yielded some 120 million unique TCR beta sequences and 250 to 350 Gb of sequence data. Roughly 290 gigabases of sequencing data and roughly 81 million unique TCR sequences made up an early release that covered under 750 HLA-typed donors. The genetic ancestry cluster associated with self-reported Caucasian donors included over 65% of the roughly 400 genotyped donors. The study aimed to test whether cataloging public T cell receptors could reveal signatures of past pathogen exposure. The study profiled the T cell repertoires of hundreds of subjects by immunosequencing and related them to cytomegalovirus serostatus. Along with the approximately 700-subject first cohort, a separate validation cohort of over 90 different subjects was used. To predict cytomegalovirus infection status, the study brought together high-throughput TCR immunosequencing, statistical association of individual TCRs with disease status, and machine learning. In a later analysis, previously published TCR beta repertoires from 670 or so donors were re-analyzed and high-resolution HLA genotyping was added so that TCR occurrence patterns could be studied. In the later analysis, no new phenotypic data were used to find candidate immune exposures; instead, reliance was placed on TCR beta sequences and their occurrence across donors. An earlier analysis of more than 450 of the donors used high-throughput TCR beta sequencing to judge whether each TCR beta V gene segment behaved as functional or pseudogenic. Donor age, sex, ethnicity and CMV serostatus were compiled alongside the repertoire data. In a later genetic analysis, genome-wide SNP genotypes for 398 of the 666 donors were used, and that subset was treated as a discovery cohort. All discovery cohort repertoires had been generated using a single sequencing platform. Class I and class II HLA loci were covered by the typing at four-digit resolution. The number of donors typed differed by locus, with about 620-630 for A, B, C, DRB1 and DQB1, roughly 550 for DQA1, about 610 for DPA1, and some 440 for DPB1. Roughly five DR-DQ haplotypes were treated as single units for association and clustering because of strong linkage in the cohort. On average, approximately 250,000 unique TCR beta nucleotide sequences were sequenced per donor among about 400 genotyped donors of the cohort, with roughly 18% of those sequences being non-productive.

The cohort was made up of approximately 700 healthy bone marrow donors. All cohort members were sampled while nominally healthy, although unrecorded immune exposures were likely present. The donor tested CMV seropositive and was one of the 289 seropositive cohort members. A peripheral blood sample was provided by each donor, and peripheral blood mononuclear cells were used for TCR beta sequencing. The Qiagen DNeasy Blood Extraction Kit was used to extract genomic DNA from the blood cell samples. Paper-wide results and their limitations: In a later analysis, several top co-occurrence clusters were reported to appear linked to parvovirus B19, influenza, CMV and Epstein-Barr virus. Specific HLA alleles were associated with 16,951 TCR beta sequences at a false discovery rate of 0.05 in a later analysis. A later analysis found that HLA-associated TCR beta chains were more clonally expanded and had lower generation probabilities than equally common non-associated chains. Strong co-occurrence of HLA alleles, especially DR and DQ, made assigning TCR associations to individual alleles difficult. In both the original and validation cohorts, the classifier was reported to diagnose cytomegalovirus status with high specificity and sensitivity. It was suggested by the authors that the approach could potentially be generalized to other disease states and immunological phenotypes. A cluster of highly shared sequence variants was judged likely to be a technical artifact of the sequencing pipeline. In a later analysis, TCR association rates were found to vary across HLA loci, with the most associated TCRs seen for DRB1 alleles and the fewest for HLA-C alleles. Because HLA typing was unavailable for some donors at each locus, only the typed subset was used in association tests. A further reported finding was that TCR beta sequences accurately predicted the HLA-A and HLA-B alleles for most subjects in the first cohort. Approximately 18 rarely observed V segments, including chromosome 9 orphons, were excluded from the earlier analysis of approximately 500 of the donors because counts were too low. Most TCR sequences were observed very rarely across donors, whereas some public TCRs were present in many individuals. For the cohort, immune exposure information was limited to CMV serostatus. Roughly uniform sequencing depth across donors was assumed in presence/absence analyses, although this assumption may not hold. The study gave a list of under 200 TCR beta chains associated with cytomegalovirus. V-gene and J-gene trimming of TCR beta chains was associated with a missense DCLRE1C variant in a later genetic analysis, and the association was replicated in an independent cohort. This cohort had only TCR beta chains sequenced, and the lack of alpha or paired-chain data limited which features could be detected. Because the 87-base-pair reads could not distinguish some IMGT-functional V segments, including TRBV6-2 and TRBV6-3, those segments were excluded. A later genetic analysis reported fewer N-insertions in productive TCRs among donors in an Asian-associated ancestry cluster than the roughly 720-donor mean. Linkage disequilibrium might explain the correlated functional status among segregating V segments, but an unknown experimental factor could not be ruled out. Most CMV-associated TCR beta chains appeared to be HLA-restricted in a later analysis, and the HLA associations seemed to be driven largely by CMV exposure. Three of the identified cytomegalovirus-associated TCR beta chains were confirmed in vitro to be specific for cytomegalovirus antigens. Broadly in line with IMGT annotations, most TCR beta V segments showed up in productive rearrangements about 87% or about 30% of the time in an earlier analysis of 450 to 750 of the donors.

Sequences were obtained from PBMCs. The V and J genes are TRBV4-3 and TRBJ2-7; the junction holds 9 bases that match TRBD1. This clonotype was obtained from a woman aged 25 to 39 in good health and CMV-seropositive. CDR3 sequence: CASSRETRGTGYSYEQYF. The sequence in DNA is TGCGCCAGCAGCCGAGAAACGCGCGGGACAGGGTACTCCTACGAGCAGTACTTC.